This note documents a single T cell receptor (beta chain) sequence. This sample was included in a study of T-cell reconstitution after alpha-beta-depleted transplantation in children. Preparation of the TCRbeta library used unique molecular identifiers. In TCRdb, the PCR reads were re-called with MiXCR into one record per CDR3 protein. Of hundreds of thousands of distinct CDR3 sequences listed, 15% to 20% were seen once; the top ten hold about 41%. Trimming cost V 1 base and J 7 bases, with 6 bases left between them. CDR3 length: 13 amino acids. The germline CDR1 and CDR2 sequences are KGHDR and SFDVKD.

The sequencing used PBMCs, mostly from graft donor cells, collected 360 days after TCRalphabeta/CD19-depleted stem cell transplant. The TCR originated in a male patient between 2 and 15 years old who had a stem cell transplant for acute lymphoblastic leukemia, so the T cells may come from the graft donor. The chain links TRBV24-1 to TRBJ2-2; D unresolved. The CDR3 DNA follows: TGTGCCACCAGTGATTTAATGGGCGGGGAGCTGTTTTTT. Translated, it gives CATSDLMGGELFF.